The rows below give T cell receptor beta chains drawn from one sample of a study of blood T cell repertoires in COVID-19. The assay was immunoSEQ multiplex PCR, and TCRdb's table has in-frame clones only and misses some. Found here are some 130,000 clones, around 80% of them singletons; the top ten hold 1.5% to 2%. What was sequenced was peripheral blood. These receptors were collected from a man aged 65-85 years with acute or convalescent COVID-19. Each CDR3 is given with its conserved first and last residue. A D gene is named only where the DNA matches it firmly. Clone size is shown for a subset of rows, as once, few, many or a class of expanded clone.

clone_size | d_call | j_call | v_call | cdr3_nt | cdr3_aa
NA | NA | TRBJ1-3 | TRBV21-1 | TGTGCCAGCAGCACCTTAACAGGGCTCTCTGGAAACACCATATATTTT | CASSTLTGLSGNTIYF
few | TRBD2 | TRBJ2-1 | TRBV3-1/TRBV3-2 | TGTGCCAGCAGTCCCGAGGGGGAGCGGGGGTACAATGAGCAGTTCTTC | CASSPEGERGYNEQFF
NA | NA | TRBJ2-7 | TRBV14 | TGTGCCAGCAGGCGGCAGGGATCTTCCTACGAGCAGTACTTC | CASRRQGSSYEQYF
NA | NA | TRBJ2-7 | TRBV19 | TGTGCCAGTAGTGACCCGGGACAAAAGAACGAGCAGTACTTC | CASSDPGQKNEQYF
NA | TRBD1 | TRBJ1-4 | TRBV6-5 | TGTGCCAGCAGTTACTCGGGACAGGGGACTGAAAAACTGTTTTTT | CASSYSGQGTEKLFF
NA | TRBD1 | TRBJ1-2 | TRBV5-5 | TGTGCCAGCAGCTCTGGGACAGGGGATGGCTACACCTTC | CASSSGTGDGYTF
few | NA | TRBJ2-1 | TRBV7-2 | TGTGCCAGCAGCTTAACGGGGACTTCCTACAATGAGCAGTTCTTC | CASSLTGTSYNEQFF
NA | NA | TRBJ1-5 | TRBV9 | TGTGCCAGCAGCGTAGACGGGAACGGGAATCAGCCCCAGCATTTT | CASSVDGNGNQPQHF
NA | NA | TRBJ1-1 | TRBV11-3 | TGTGCCAGCAGCTTAACGGTCAGGGGTGAAGCTTTCTTT | CASSLTVRGEAFF
NA | TRBD2 | TRBJ2-1 | TRBV12-5 | TGTGCTAGTGGTCCTGGACTAGCGGGAAATGGCGCGCAGTTCTTC | CASGPGLAGNGAQFF
NA | NA | TRBJ1-5 | TRBV6-6 | TGTGCCAGCAGTTTGACAGGTCATAGCAATCAGCCCCAGCATTTT | CASSLTGHSNQPQHF
NA | NA | TRBJ1-2 | TRBV6-5 | TGTGCCAGCAGTTACTCGAGTCTCCGGGGTGGAGGCTACACCTTC | CASSYSSLRGGGYTF
NA | NA | TRBJ1-5 | TRBV30 | TGTGCCGCGGGACCGCTGAATCAGCCCCAGCATTTT | CAAGPLNQPQHF
NA | TRBD1 | TRBJ2-7 | TRBV5-1 | TGCGCCAGCAGCTTCTCAGGGGGCTACGAGCAGTACTTC | CASSFSGGYEQYF
few | NA | TRBJ1-2 | TRBV11-2 | TGTGCCAGCAGCGAGGGACTCTATCTGGGCTACACCTTC | CASSEGLYLGYTF
few | NA | TRBJ1-5 | TRBV6-5 | TGTGCCAGCAGTTCAGGGAATGGACAGCCCCAGCATTTT | CASSSGNGQPQHF
NA | TRBD1 | TRBJ1-5 | TRBV28 | TGTGCCAGCAGTTCTGACAGGGAGGCGGGTCAGCCCCAGCATTTT | CASSSDREAGQPQHF
few | NA | TRBJ1-1 | TRBV3-1/TRBV3-2 | TGTGCCAGCAGCCTGGTAGGGGGTGACACTGAAGCTTTCTTT | CASSLVGGDTEAFF
NA | NA | TRBJ2-1 | TRBV19 | TGTGCCAGTAGTTTCCAGGGCAGAGAGCAGTTCTTC | CASSFQGREQFF
NA | TRBD1 | TRBJ1-2 | TRBV29-1 | TGCAGCGTTACAGGGGCCGGAGGCTACACCTTC | CSVTGAGGYTF
NA | TRBD1 | TRBJ1-6 | TRBV24-1 | TGTGCCACCAGTGATCAAGACAGGGGGCGGCTTCGCGGTAATTCACCCCTCCACTTT | CATSDQDRGRLRGNSPLHF
NA | TRBD1 | TRBJ1-3 | TRBV6-2/TRBV6-3 | TGTGCCAGCAGTGCCACAGGGGGAGGAAACACCATATATTTT | CASSATGGGNTIYF
NA | NA | TRBJ1-4 | TRBV10-3 | TGTGCCATCAGTGAGGTCGGGGGAGTTGAAAAACTGTTTTTT | CAISEVGGVEKLFF
NA | NA | TRBJ2-2 | TRBV6-5 | TGTGCCAGCTTCACGAACACCGGGGAGCTGTTTTTT | CASFTNTGELFF
NA | TRBD1 | TRBJ1-6 | TRBV7-2 | TGTGCCAGCAGCAAGGACAGGGTTTCACCCCTCCACTTT | CASSKDRVSPLHF
NA | NA | TRBJ1-5 | TRBV6-2/TRBV6-3 | TGTGCCAGCAGTTACTCGCAGGTTAGCAATCAGCCCCAGCATTTT | CASSYSQVSNQPQHF
NA | NA | TRBJ2-5 | TRBV5-1 | TGCGCCAGCAGCTTGATGATAGCCCAAGAGACCCAGTACTTC | CASSLMIAQETQYF
NA | NA | TRBJ1-1 | TRBV5-1 | TGCGCCAGCAGCTTGGCGGCAGGGAAGTCCGCGGACACTGAAGCTTTCTTT | CASSLAAGKSADTEAFF
NA | NA | TRBJ1-4 | TRBV18 | TGTGCCAGCTCACCAGAGCAGGGTGAAAAACTGTTTTTT | CASSPEQGEKLFF
NA | NA | TRBJ1-4 | TRBV5-1 | TGCGCCAGCAGCTTACAGGGTGCTACTAATGAAAAACTGTTTTTT | CASSLQGATNEKLFF
NA | TRBD1 | TRBJ1-3 | TRBV3-1/TRBV3-2 | TGTGCCAGCAGCCCGGGACAGGGCTACACCATATATTTT | CASSPGQGYTIYF
NA | TRBD1 | TRBJ1-5 | TRBV6-6 | TGTGCCAGCAGTTTTGGGTCGACAGGGCTCAATCAGCCCCAGCATTTT | CASSFGSTGLNQPQHF
NA | NA | TRBJ1-5 | TRBV28 | TGTGCCAGCAGTTTGGCATCAGGGGCGGTTCAGCCCCAGCATTTT | CASSLASGAVQPQHF
NA | NA | TRBJ1-1 | TRBV6-5 | TGTGCCAGCAGCGGGGACACCATGAACACTGAAGCTTTCTTT | CASSGDTMNTEAFF
NA | NA | TRBJ1-1 | TRBV30 | TGTGCCTGGAGTGTAAGTACTGGGAACACTGAAGCTTTCTTT | CAWSVSTGNTEAFF
NA | NA | TRBJ2-3 | TRBV19 | TGTGCCAGTAACAGCGGCGCAGATACGCAGTATTTT | CASNSGADTQYF
NA | TRBD1 | TRBJ2-4 | TRBV30 | TGTGCCTGGAGTGTACGGGACAGTTTAGCCAAAAACATTCAGTACTTC | CAWSVRDSLAKNIQYF
NA | NA | TRBJ2-7 | TRBV2 | TGTGCCAGCAGTGGGGCCCGGACAGCAACCTACGAGCAGTACTTC | CASSGARTATYEQYF
NA | TRBD1 | TRBJ2-7 | TRBV2 | TGTGCCAGCCTCGAACTCGCGGGACAGGGGTCCTACGAGCAGTACTTC | CASLELAGQGSYEQYF
NA | NA | TRBJ1-1 | TRBV10-3 | TGTGCCAGCAGCGACACCTCCTATGAAGCTTTCTTT | CASSDTSYEAFF
NA | TRBD1 | TRBJ2-1 | TRBV11-2 | TGTGCCAGCAGCCGGGACAGAAACAATGAGCAGTTCTTC | CASSRDRNNEQFF
NA | NA | TRBJ2-7 | TRBV25-1 | TGTGCCAGCAGTGCCCGGGACAAGTCCTACGAGCAGTACTTC | CASSARDKSYEQYF
NA | TRBD1 | TRBJ1-2 | TRBV3-1/TRBV3-2 | TGTGCCAGCAGCCCCGGACAGGGAAACGGCTACACCTTC | CASSPGQGNGYTF
once | NA | TRBJ1-6 | TRBV4-2 | TGTGCCAGCAGCCAAGATCGGGTCACGAGCTCCTATAATTCACCCCTCCACTTT | CASSQDRVTSSYNSPLHF